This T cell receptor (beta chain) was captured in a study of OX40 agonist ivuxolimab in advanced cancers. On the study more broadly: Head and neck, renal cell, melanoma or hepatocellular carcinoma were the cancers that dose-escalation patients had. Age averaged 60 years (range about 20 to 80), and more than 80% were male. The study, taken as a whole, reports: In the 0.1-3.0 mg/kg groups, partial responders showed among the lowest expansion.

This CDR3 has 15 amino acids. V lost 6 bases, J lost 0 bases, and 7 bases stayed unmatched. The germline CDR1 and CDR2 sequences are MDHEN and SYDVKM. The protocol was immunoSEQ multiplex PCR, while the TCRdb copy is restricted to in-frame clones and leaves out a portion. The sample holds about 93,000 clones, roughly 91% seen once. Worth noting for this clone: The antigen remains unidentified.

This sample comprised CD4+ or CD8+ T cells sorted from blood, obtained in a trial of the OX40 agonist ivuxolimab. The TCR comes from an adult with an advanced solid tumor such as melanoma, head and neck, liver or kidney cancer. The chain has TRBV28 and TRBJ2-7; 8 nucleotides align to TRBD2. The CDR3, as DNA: TGTGCCAGCAGCCGGACTAGCTTTGGCTCCTACGAGCAGTACTTC. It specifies CASSRTSFGSYEQYF.